This TCR beta chain was documented in a study of CD8 T cells in Susac syndrome. At the level of the study: When their blood was taken, patients with Susac syndrome were therapy-naive, taking corticosteroids, or taking intravenous immunoglobulin alone. Study-wide results and limits: Maximal CD8+ clonal expansion in Susac was observed within TEMRA cells and among active patients.

Sequencing of TCR beta covered CD8+ and CD4+ T cells obtained from blood. Trimming stripped 6 bases from V and 0 bases from J, with 12 bases between. CDR1 and CDR2 from the germline V gene are SQVTM and ANQGSEA. This CDR3 region has 13 residues. Random hexamers were used to reverse transcribe the RNA input (about 0.5 to 1 ug). TCRdb called the immunoSEQ multiplex PCR reads again in MiXCR, with one record for every CDR3 protein. The sample includes about 85,000 distinct CDR3 sequences, 95% seen only once; the top ten take 0.4% to 0.5%. With respect to this clonotype: Its target is unknown.

Source material: CD8+ T cells from PBMCs. The receptor was derived from a human donor with Susac syndrome. The genes are TRBV29-1 and TRBJ2-7; no firm D call. The CDR3 region is CSVQAPNSYEQYF. The DNA for the CDR3 is TGCAGCGTCCAGGCGCCGAACTCCTACGAGCAGTACTTC.